This is a list of T cell receptor beta chains from one sample in a study of cytomegalovirus exposure and HLA in healthy donors. Here immunoSEQ multiplex PCR was the method, and the copy in TCRdb shows in-frame clones only, minus some. Seen here are 100,000 or so clones, 75% observed once, and the top ten hold 8.5% to 12%. The sequencing input was PBMCs. The receptors derive from a man aged 45-60 years in good health and CMV-seronegative. Each CDR3 is given with its conserved first and last residue. Fields, in order: V gene, D gene, clone size, J gene, CDR3 DNA, CDR3 protein. D genes are given only for firm matches. Only some rows state a clone size, as once, few, many or a class for expanded clones.

V gene: TRBV27
D gene: TRBD1
clone size: -
J gene: TRBJ2-5
CDR3 DNA: TGTGCCAGCAGACCTACAGGGGTCTTCGCGGAGACCCAGTACTTC
CDR3 protein: CASRPTGVFAETQYF

V gene: TRBV6-5
D gene: -
clone size: few
J gene: TRBJ1-2
CDR3 DNA: TGTGCCAGCAGTTACGAGGGTCTCTATGGCTACACCTTC
CDR3 protein: CASSYEGLYGYTF

V gene: TRBV15
D gene: TRBD1
clone size: -
J gene: TRBJ2-5
CDR3 DNA: TGTGCCACCAGCAGTCGACAGGGAACGTTTGAGACCCAGTACTTC
CDR3 protein: CATSSRQGTFETQYF

V gene: TRBV30
D gene: -
clone size: -
J gene: TRBJ2-7
CDR3 DNA: TGTGCCTGGAGTGTACCTTCGGTCACTCTCTCCTACGAGCAGTACTTC
CDR3 protein: CAWSVPSVTLSYEQYF

V gene: TRBV9
D gene: TRBD1
clone size: -
J gene: TRBJ1-2
CDR3 DNA: TGTGCCAGCAGCGTAGCCAGGGACAGGGCCGGTGGCTACACCTTC
CDR3 protein: CASSVARDRAGGYTF

V gene: TRBV27
D gene: -
clone size: -
J gene: TRBJ1-5
CDR3 DNA: TGTGCCAGCAGTCAGAGGGGGGGGTTAGGTCAGCCCCAGCATTTT
CDR3 protein: CASSQRGGLGQPQHF

V gene: TRBV5-8
D gene: TRBD1
clone size: -
J gene: TRBJ2-7
CDR3 DNA: TGTGCCAGCAGCCGGGACAGGTTATCCTACGAGCAGTACTTC
CDR3 protein: CASSRDRLSYEQYF

V gene: TRBV7-2
D gene: TRBD2
clone size: -
J gene: TRBJ2-7
CDR3 DNA: TGTGCCAGCAGCTCGGGGGGGGGAGAGCAGTACTTC
CDR3 protein: CASSSGGGEQYF

V gene: TRBV23-1
D gene: -
clone size: -
J gene: TRBJ2-3
CDR3 DNA: TGCGCCAGCCCGCTTACGGGGAGCACAGATACGCAGTATTTT
CDR3 protein: CASPLTGSTDTQYF

V gene: TRBV2
D gene: TRBD2
clone size: -
J gene: TRBJ2-5
CDR3 DNA: TGTGCCAGCAGTCCGGGGGGGCCGGAGACCCAGTACTTC
CDR3 protein: CASSPGGPETQYF

V gene: TRBV2
D gene: -
clone size: -
J gene: TRBJ2-7
CDR3 DNA: TGTGCCAGCAGGGCGGGACAGTACTACGAGCAGTACTTC
CDR3 protein: CASRAGQYYEQYF

V gene: TRBV14
D gene: -
clone size: once
J gene: TRBJ1-2
CDR3 DNA: TGTGCCAGCAGCCAAGAGCTGGGACAAGCTAACTATGGCTACACCTTC
CDR3 protein: CASSQELGQANYGYTF

V gene: TRBV30
D gene: TRBD2
clone size: few
J gene: TRBJ2-1
CDR3 DNA: TGTGCCTGGAGTGTTTTGGGACTAGCGCCAAACAATGAGCAGTTCTTC
CDR3 protein: CAWSVLGLAPNNEQFF

V gene: TRBV7-9
D gene: TRBD2
clone size: -
J gene: TRBJ2-5
CDR3 DNA: TGTGCCAGCAGCACCCGACTAGCGGTGTACCAAGAGACCCAGTACTTC
CDR3 protein: CASSTRLAVYQETQYF

V gene: TRBV5-1
D gene: -
clone size: few
J gene: TRBJ2-2
CDR3 DNA: TGCGCCAGCAGGGGGGCCCTAACGAACACCGGGGAGCTGTTTTTT
CDR3 protein: CASRGALTNTGELFF

V gene: TRBV6-5
D gene: TRBD1
clone size: -
J gene: TRBJ1-1
CDR3 DNA: TGTGCCAGCAGCTTGGACAGGCTTCGTAACACTGAAGCTTTCTTT
CDR3 protein: CASSLDRLRNTEAFF

V gene: TRBV2
D gene: TRBD2
clone size: -
J gene: TRBJ2-2
CDR3 DNA: TGTGCCAGCAGTGCGGGACTAGCTGTGACCGGGGAGCTGTTTTTT
CDR3 protein: CASSAGLAVTGELFF

V gene: TRBV7-9
D gene: TRBD1
clone size: -
J gene: TRBJ2-7
CDR3 DNA: TGTGCCAGCAGCTCCCCCGGGACAGGGGGGGCCTACGAGCAGTACTTC
CDR3 protein: CASSSPGTGGAYEQYF

V gene: TRBV7-2
D gene: -
clone size: -
J gene: TRBJ1-3
CDR3 DNA: TGTGCCAGCAGCTCCCGCGGGGGGCGAAACACCATATATTTT
CDR3 protein: CASSSRGGRNTIYF

V gene: TRBV9
D gene: -
clone size: -
J gene: TRBJ1-1
CDR3 DNA: TGTGCCAGCAGCGCCAAGCCGGGCACTGAAGCTTTCTTT
CDR3 protein: CASSAKPGTEAFF

V gene: TRBV7-9
D gene: -
clone size: -
J gene: TRBJ2-7
CDR3 DNA: TGTGCCAGCAGCTTAAACAGTGGACTTTACGAGCAGTACTTC
CDR3 protein: CASSLNSGLYEQYF

V gene: TRBV15
D gene: -
clone size: -
J gene: TRBJ2-7
CDR3 DNA: TGTGCCACCAGCAACCCCCAGGGGGGCTACGAGCAGTACTTC
CDR3 protein: CATSNPQGGYEQYF

V gene: TRBV9
D gene: TRBD2
clone size: few
J gene: TRBJ2-7
CDR3 DNA: TGTGCCAGCAGCGGGGAGGGGATGGGCGAGCAGTACTTC
CDR3 protein: CASSGEGMGEQYF

V gene: TRBV29-1
D gene: TRBD1
clone size: -
J gene: TRBJ2-3
CDR3 DNA: TGCAGCGTTCGACAGGGGGGAACAGATACGCAGTATTTT
CDR3 protein: CSVRQGGTDTQYF

V gene: TRBV5-6
D gene: TRBD1
clone size: -
J gene: TRBJ2-7
CDR3 DNA: TGTGCCAGCAGTTACTTTCCGGGACAGGTCTACGAGCAGTACTTC
CDR3 protein: CASSYFPGQVYEQYF

V gene: TRBV5-8
D gene: -
clone size: few
J gene: TRBJ1-1
CDR3 DNA: TGTGCCAGCAGCTTGGTGGCCACTGAAGCTTTCTTT
CDR3 protein: CASSLVATEAFF

V gene: TRBV5-1
D gene: -
clone size: few
J gene: TRBJ1-4
CDR3 DNA: TGCGCCAGCAGCCCAAGGACAGCTAATGAAAAACTGTTTTTT
CDR3 protein: CASSPRTANEKLFF

V gene: TRBV4-2
D gene: -
clone size: -
J gene: TRBJ1-2
CDR3 DNA: TGTGCCAGCAGCCAAGACCGACAGACTAACTATGGCTACACCTTC
CDR3 protein: CASSQDRQTNYGYTF

V gene: TRBV4-1
D gene: TRBD1
clone size: -
J gene: TRBJ1-2
CDR3 DNA: TGCGCCAGCAGCCAAGAGACAGGGTGGGGCTATGGCTACACCTTC
CDR3 protein: CASSQETGWGYGYTF

V gene: TRBV5-1
D gene: -
clone size: -
J gene: TRBJ1-1
CDR3 DNA: TGCGCCAGCGGCGGACACTCCACTGAAGCTTTCTTT
CDR3 protein: CASGGHSTEAFF

V gene: TRBV27
D gene: -
clone size: -
J gene: TRBJ2-5
CDR3 DNA: TGTGCCAGCAGTTCTCGCGTAGAAGAGACCCAGTACTTC
CDR3 protein: CASSSRVEETQYF

V gene: TRBV4-3
D gene: -
clone size: -
J gene: TRBJ2-3
CDR3 DNA: TGCGCCAGCAGCCAAGAAGGGAGGGGGACAGATACGCAGTATTTT
CDR3 protein: CASSQEGRGTDTQYF

V gene: TRBV7-9
D gene: TRBD2
clone size: once
J gene: TRBJ2-7
CDR3 DNA: TGTGCCAGCAGCCTAGCGGGAGGCTCCTACGAGCAGTACTTC
CDR3 protein: CASSLAGGSYEQYF

V gene: TRBV2
D gene: TRBD1
clone size: -
J gene: TRBJ2-1
CDR3 DNA: TGTGCCAGCAGTGATAGGGGACAGGGGATCACCTACAATGAGCAGTTCTTC
CDR3 protein: CASSDRGQGITYNEQFF

V gene: TRBV5-1
D gene: -
clone size: -
J gene: TRBJ2-7
CDR3 DNA: TGCGCCAGCAGCTCGGGGGACAGAACCAGCGAGCAGTACTTC
CDR3 protein: CASSSGDRTSEQYF

V gene: TRBV28
D gene: TRBD1
clone size: few
J gene: TRBJ2-3
CDR3 DNA: TGTGCCAGCAGTCGACAGGGTTCGGATACGCAGTATTTT
CDR3 protein: CASSRQGSDTQYF

V gene: TRBV6-6
D gene: TRBD1
clone size: -
J gene: TRBJ1-2
CDR3 DNA: TGTGCCAGCAGTTTCTACCCCCCGGGACAGGGTTATGGCTACACCTTC
CDR3 protein: CASSFYPPGQGYGYTF

V gene: TRBV19
D gene: -
clone size: -
J gene: TRBJ1-1
CDR3 DNA: TGTGCCAGTAGTACACAGGGAAAAGTCGGGGCTTTCTTT
CDR3 protein: CASSTQGKVGAFF

V gene: TRBV19
D gene: TRBD2
clone size: -
J gene: TRBJ2-1
CDR3 DNA: TGTGCCAGTAGTTACGGGAGGAATGAGCAGTTCTTC
CDR3 protein: CASSYGRNEQFF

V gene: TRBV7-7
D gene: TRBD1
clone size: -
J gene: TRBJ2-2
CDR3 DNA: TGTGCTAGCAGCCCCGAATGGACAGGGGTCCTCGGGGAGCTGTTTTTT
CDR3 protein: CASSPEWTGVLGELFF

V gene: TRBV5-6
D gene: TRBD2
clone size: -
J gene: TRBJ2-7
CDR3 DNA: TGTGCCAGCAGCTCACGGGGGGGGGCAGGGGCCCTGGACGAGCAGTACTTC
CDR3 protein: CASSSRGGAGALDEQYF

V gene: TRBV5-1
D gene: -
clone size: -
J gene: TRBJ1-2
CDR3 DNA: TGCGCCAGCAGCTCCTCAAATTTAGACGTGACACACTATGGCTACACCTTC
CDR3 protein: CASSSSNLDVTHYGYTF

V gene: TRBV28
D gene: -
clone size: once
J gene: TRBJ2-2
CDR3 DNA: TGTGCCAGCAGTTTAGGAGGGGACGCCACCAGGGAGCTGTTTTTT
CDR3 protein: CASSLGGDATRELFF

V gene: TRBV30
D gene: -
clone size: -
J gene: TRBJ1-2
CDR3 DNA: TGTGCCTCTAATCGGGGGGCAAGGGGCTACACCTTC
CDR3 protein: CASNRGARGYTF

V gene: TRBV9
D gene: -
clone size: -
J gene: TRBJ1-6
CDR3 DNA: TGTGCCAGCAGCGTAGGGGTCCTCGGGTCACCCCTCCACTTT
CDR3 protein: CASSVGVLGSPLHF

V gene: TRBV4-1
D gene: -
clone size: -
J gene: TRBJ1-6
CDR3 DNA: TGCGCCAGCAGCCACATCGGCAGGGGAAGGAATTCACCCCTCCACTTT
CDR3 protein: CASSHIGRGRNSPLHF

V gene: TRBV7-2
D gene: TRBD2
clone size: -
J gene: TRBJ2-1
CDR3 DNA: TGTGCCAGCAGCTTAGCTTTAGCGGGGGTCTACAATGAGCAGTTCTTC
CDR3 protein: CASSLALAGVYNEQFF